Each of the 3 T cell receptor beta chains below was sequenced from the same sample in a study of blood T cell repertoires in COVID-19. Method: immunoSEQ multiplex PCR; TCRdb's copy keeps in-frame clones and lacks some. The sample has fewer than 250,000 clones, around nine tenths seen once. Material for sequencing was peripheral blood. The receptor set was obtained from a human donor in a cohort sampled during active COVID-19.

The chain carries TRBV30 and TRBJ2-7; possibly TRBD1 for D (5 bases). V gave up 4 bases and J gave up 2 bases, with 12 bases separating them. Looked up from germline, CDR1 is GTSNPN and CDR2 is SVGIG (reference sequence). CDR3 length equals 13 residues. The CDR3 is CAWTQAGPYEQYF. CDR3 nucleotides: TGTGCCTGGACCCAGGCAGGGCCCTACGAGCAGTACTTC.

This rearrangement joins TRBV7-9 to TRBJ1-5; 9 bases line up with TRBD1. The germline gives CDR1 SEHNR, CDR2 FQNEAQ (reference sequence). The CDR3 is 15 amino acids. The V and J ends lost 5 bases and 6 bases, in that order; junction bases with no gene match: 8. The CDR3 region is CASSLGQGLSQPQHF. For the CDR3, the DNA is TGTGCCAGCAGCCTGGGACAGGGATTGTCTCAGCCCCAGCATTTT.

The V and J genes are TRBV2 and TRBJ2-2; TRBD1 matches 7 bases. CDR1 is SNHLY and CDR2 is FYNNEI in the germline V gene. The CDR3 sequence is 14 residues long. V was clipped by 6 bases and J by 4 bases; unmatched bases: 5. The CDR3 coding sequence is TGTGCCAGCAGGACGGCAGGGGGCACCGGGGAGCTGTTTTTT. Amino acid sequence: CASRTAGGTGELFF.